Below, one TCR beta chain is given with its context. This entry belongs to a study of CD8+CD57+ T cells in acquired aplastic anemia. The germline CDR1 and CDR2 sequences are SGHTA and FQGNSA. The V gene lost 6 bases and the J gene lost 4 bases, with 13 bases spanning the gap. The CDR3 loop spans 13 amino acids. TCR beta VDJ and CDR3 profiles were obtained from a genomic DNA template. TCRdb called the reads again in MiXCR, with one record for every CDR3 protein. Counted here are around 180,000 distinct CDR3 sequences, under 75% occurring once; the ten biggest clones make up about 41%. Sample: sorted CD4+, CD8+, or CD8+CD57+ T cells (not recorded which) from PBMCs. This rearrangement joins TRBV7-2 to TRBJ2-7; possible D gene TRBD1, 7 bases. The origin of this receptor is a human donor in good health. Written as DNA, the CDR3 is TGTGCCAGCAGGGGGGGACAGAAGTACGAGCAGTACTTC. This encodes CASRGGQKYEQYF.